This TCR beta chain was retrieved from a study of CD8 T cells in Susac syndrome. Relapsing-remitting disease, either stable or active, was present in the treatment-naive patients who were the multiple sclerosis controls. This CDR3 is built from 14 residues. Germline V gene data show CDR1 as GTSNPN and CDR2 as SVGIG (reference sequence). Trimming pared 3 bases from V and 4 bases from J, leaving 16 bases between. Random hexamers served to reverse transcribe roughly 0.45 to 1 ug RNA. Amplification of the TCR beta CDR3 was carried out by immunoSEQ multiplex PCR, which spanned a total of 54 Vbeta and 13 Jbeta segments. TCRdb reprocessed the immunoSEQ multiplex PCR reads via MiXCR and lists one record per CDR3 protein. The data hold fewer than 350,000 distinct CDR3 sequences, with approximately 85% observed a single time.

This sequence was found in a human donor with multiple sclerosis. The sequenced material came from CD8+ T cells from PBMCs. The J gene is TRBJ2-7, the V gene TRBV30; D may be TRBD1 (5 bases). This CDR3 reads CAWSALGHGYEQYF. For the CDR3, the DNA is TGTGCCTGGAGCGCTCTCGGACATGGTTACGAGCAGTACTTC. Using reference TRBV30 and TRBJ2-7 for the parts outside the CDR3, the full variable domain is SQTIHQWPATLVQPVGSPLSLECTVEGTSNPNLYWYRQAAGRGLQLLFYSVGIGQISSEVPQNLSASRPQDRQFILSSKKLLLSDSGFYLCAWSALGHGYEQYFGPGTRLTVT.